The clone carrying this T cell receptor (beta chain) appeared many times. Its cognate antigen is unknown. V was cut by 7 bases and J by 2 bases, with 9 bases left in between. This CDR3 is built from 12 residues. Germline values: CDR1 MNHNS, CDR2 SASEGT. This specimen belongs to a study of tumor-infiltrating lymphocytes in primary liver carcinoma. The input was roughly 0.5 ug total RNA; TCR beta cDNA was made from it with a constant-region primer. Libraries of TCR beta came from three nested multiplex PCR rounds with slightly modified ARM-PCR. Researchers ran the first two PCR rounds for roughly 10 cycles each with TRBV1-TRBV30 forward primers and a C-beta reverse primer. TCRdb fed the multiplex PCR reads into MiXCR, producing one record per CDR3 protein. The sample lists 45,000 to 55,000 distinct CDR3 sequences, 70% to 85% occurring once. General study points: The 250 largest clones made up significantly more of tumor than blood repertoires (p = 0.039).

It was from approximately 20-30 mg of unsorted bulk tissue that RNA and DNA were co-extracted. Sequences were obtained from liver tumor tissue from sampling region 2. Subset described: tumor region T2, inferior pole. The chain joins TRBV6-1 to TRBJ2-7; D not certain. This clonotype was sampled from a man in his forties with primary liver carcinoma and hepatitis B virus infection. The CDR3 reads CASTELPYEQYF. In DNA form, the CDR3 reads TGTGCCAGCACCGAACTACCCTACGAGCAGTACTTC.